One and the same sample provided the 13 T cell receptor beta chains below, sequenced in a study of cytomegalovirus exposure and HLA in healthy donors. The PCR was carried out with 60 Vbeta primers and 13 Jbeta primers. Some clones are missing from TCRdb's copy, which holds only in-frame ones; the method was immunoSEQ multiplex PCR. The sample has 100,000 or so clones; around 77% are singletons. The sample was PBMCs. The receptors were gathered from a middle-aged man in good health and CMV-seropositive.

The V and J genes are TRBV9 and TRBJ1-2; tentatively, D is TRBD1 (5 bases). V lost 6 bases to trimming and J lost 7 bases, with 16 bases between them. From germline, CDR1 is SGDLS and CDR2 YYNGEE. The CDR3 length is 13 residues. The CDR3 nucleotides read TGTGCCAGCACGAGGCAGGGTAAGACTGGCTACACCTTC. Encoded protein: CASTRQGKTGYTF.

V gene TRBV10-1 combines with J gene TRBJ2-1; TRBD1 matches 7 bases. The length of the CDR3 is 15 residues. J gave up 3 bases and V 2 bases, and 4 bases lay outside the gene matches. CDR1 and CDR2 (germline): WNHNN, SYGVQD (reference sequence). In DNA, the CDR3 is TGCGCCAGCAGTGAGCCCAGGGACAGCTACAATGAGCAGTTCTTC. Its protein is CASSEPRDSYNEQFF.

CDR3 DNA: TGTGCCAGCTCACCCGGGAGGGGTCGCGGCACTGAAGCTTTCTTT. It is translated as CASSPGRGRGTEAFF. The rearrangement joins TRBV18 to TRBJ1-1; maybe TRBD1 (5 bases). The CDR3 runs 15 residues. Trimming took 3 bases from V and 4 from J, leaving 15 bases between them. The V gene's germline CDR1 is KGHSH and CDR2 LQKENI.

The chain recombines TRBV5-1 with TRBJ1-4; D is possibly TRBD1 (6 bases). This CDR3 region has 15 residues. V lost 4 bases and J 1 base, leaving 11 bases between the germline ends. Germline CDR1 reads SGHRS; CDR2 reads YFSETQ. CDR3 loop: CASSEQGRTNEKLFF. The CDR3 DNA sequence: TGCGCCAGCAGCGAACAGGGCCGAACTAATGAAAAACTGTTTTTT. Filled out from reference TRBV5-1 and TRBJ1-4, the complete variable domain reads KAGVTQTPRYLIKTRGQQVTLSCSPISGHRSVSWYQQTPGQGLQFLFEYFSETQRNKGNFPGRFSGRQFSNSRSEMNVSTLELGDSALYLCASSEQGRTNEKLFFGSGTQLSVL.

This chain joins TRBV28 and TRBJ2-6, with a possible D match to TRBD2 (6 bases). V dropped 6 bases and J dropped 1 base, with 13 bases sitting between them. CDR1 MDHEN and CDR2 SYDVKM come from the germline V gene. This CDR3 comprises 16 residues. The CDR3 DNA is TGTGCCAGCAGACCCTCTCGGGGGTCTGGGGCCAACGTCCTGACTTTC. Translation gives CASRPSRGSGANVLTF.

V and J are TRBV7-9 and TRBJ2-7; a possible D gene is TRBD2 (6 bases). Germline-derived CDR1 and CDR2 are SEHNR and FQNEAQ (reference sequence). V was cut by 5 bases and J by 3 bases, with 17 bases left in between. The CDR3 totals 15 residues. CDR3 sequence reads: CASSVVGGANYEQYF. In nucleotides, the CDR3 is TGTGCCAGCAGCGTCGTCGGAGGGGCCAACTACGAGCAGTACTTC.

CDR3 sequence reads: CASSPRAGPYNEQFF. The CDR3 coding sequence is TGTGCCAGCAGCCCCAGAGCGGGGCCCTACAATGAGCAGTTCTTC. This chain connects TRBV11-3 to TRBJ2-1; 7 positions match TRBD2. Trimming took 5 bases from V and 2 from J; bases not matched to a gene: 6. Looked up from germline, CDR1 is SGHNT and CDR2 is YENEEA. The CDR3 runs 15 residues.

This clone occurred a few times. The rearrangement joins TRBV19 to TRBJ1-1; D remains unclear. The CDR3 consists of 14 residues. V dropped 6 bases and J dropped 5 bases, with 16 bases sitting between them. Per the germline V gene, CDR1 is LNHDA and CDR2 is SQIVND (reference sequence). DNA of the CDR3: TGTGCCAGTAGCCACCGGGATAAAACGACTGAAGCTTTCTTT. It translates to CASSHRDKTTEAFF.

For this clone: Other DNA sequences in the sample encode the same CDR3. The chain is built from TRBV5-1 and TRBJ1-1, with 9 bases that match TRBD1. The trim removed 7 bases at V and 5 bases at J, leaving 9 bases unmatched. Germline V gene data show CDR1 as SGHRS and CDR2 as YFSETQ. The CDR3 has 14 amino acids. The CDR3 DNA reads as TGCGCCAGCCGGTCGGGGACAGGGAATACTGAAGCTTTCTTT. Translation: CASRSGTGNTEAFF.

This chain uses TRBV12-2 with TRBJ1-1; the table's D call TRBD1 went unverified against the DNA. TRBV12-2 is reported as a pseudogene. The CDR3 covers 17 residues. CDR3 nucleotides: TGTGCAAGTCGCTTACTGGGCAGGGGCCCGGGCGATACTGAAGCTTTCTTT. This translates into CASRLLGRGPGDTEAFF.

The CDR3 DNA reads as TGTGCCAGCAGCTTAAGGGAGCAGCCCCAGCATTTT. Its protein is CASSLREQPQHF. The chain has TRBV5-6 and TRBJ1-5; D uncertain. There are 12 residues in the CDR3. Germline CDR1 SGHDT, CDR2 YYEEEE. V gave up 2 bases and J gave up 7 bases, with 7 bases separating them.

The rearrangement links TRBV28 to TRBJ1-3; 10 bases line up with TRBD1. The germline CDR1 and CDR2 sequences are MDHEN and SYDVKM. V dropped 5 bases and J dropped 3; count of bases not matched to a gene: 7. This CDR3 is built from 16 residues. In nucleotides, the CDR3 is TGTGCCAGCAGTAAATACGGGACAGGGGTTGGAAACACCATATATTTT. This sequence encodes CASSKYGTGVGNTIYF.

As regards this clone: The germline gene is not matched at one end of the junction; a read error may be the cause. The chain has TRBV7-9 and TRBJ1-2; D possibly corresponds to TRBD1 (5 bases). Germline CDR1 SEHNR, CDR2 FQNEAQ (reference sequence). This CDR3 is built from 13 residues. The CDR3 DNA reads TGTTCCAGCAGCTTAGCGGTGACAGATGGCTACACCTTC. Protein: CSSSLAVTDGYTF.